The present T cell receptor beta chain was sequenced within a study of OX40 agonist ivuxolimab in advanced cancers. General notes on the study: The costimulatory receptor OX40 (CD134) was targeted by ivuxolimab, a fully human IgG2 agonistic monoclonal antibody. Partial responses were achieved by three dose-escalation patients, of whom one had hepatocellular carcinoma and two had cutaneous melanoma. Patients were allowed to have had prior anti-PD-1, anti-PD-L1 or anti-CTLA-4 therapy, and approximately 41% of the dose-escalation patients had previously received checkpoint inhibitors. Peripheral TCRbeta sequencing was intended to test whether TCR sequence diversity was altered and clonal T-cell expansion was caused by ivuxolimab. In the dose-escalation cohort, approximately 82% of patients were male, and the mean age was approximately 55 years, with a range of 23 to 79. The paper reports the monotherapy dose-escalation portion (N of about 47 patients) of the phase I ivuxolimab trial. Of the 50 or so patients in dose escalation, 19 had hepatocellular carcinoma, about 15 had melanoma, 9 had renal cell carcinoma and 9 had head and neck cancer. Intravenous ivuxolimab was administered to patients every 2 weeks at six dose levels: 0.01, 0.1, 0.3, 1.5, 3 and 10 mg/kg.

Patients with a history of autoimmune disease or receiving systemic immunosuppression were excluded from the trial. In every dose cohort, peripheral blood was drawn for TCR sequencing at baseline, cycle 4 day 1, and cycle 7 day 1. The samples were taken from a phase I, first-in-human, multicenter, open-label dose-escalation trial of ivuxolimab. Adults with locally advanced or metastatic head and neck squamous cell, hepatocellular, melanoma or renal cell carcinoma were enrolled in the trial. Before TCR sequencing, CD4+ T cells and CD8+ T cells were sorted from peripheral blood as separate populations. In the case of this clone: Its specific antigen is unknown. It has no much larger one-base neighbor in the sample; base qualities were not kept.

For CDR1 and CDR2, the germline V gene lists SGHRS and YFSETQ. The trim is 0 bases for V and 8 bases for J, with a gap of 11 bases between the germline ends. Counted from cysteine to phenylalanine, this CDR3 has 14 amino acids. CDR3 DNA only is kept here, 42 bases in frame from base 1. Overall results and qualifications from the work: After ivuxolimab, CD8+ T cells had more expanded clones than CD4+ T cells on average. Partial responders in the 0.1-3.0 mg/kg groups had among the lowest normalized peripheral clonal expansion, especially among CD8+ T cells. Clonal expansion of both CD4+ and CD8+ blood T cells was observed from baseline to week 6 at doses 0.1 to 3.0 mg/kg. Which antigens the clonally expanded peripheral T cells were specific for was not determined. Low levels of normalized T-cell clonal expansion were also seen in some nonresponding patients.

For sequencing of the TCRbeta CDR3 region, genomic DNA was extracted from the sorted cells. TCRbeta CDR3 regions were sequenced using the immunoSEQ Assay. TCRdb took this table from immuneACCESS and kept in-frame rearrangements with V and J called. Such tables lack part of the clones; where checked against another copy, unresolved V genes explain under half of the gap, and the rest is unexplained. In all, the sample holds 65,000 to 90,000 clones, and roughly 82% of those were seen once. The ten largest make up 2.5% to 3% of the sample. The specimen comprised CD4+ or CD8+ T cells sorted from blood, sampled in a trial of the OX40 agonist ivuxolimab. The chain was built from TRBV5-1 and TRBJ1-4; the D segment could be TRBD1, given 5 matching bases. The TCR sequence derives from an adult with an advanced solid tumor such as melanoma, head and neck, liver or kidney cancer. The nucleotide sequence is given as TGCGCCAGCAGCTTGGGCGCGGGGCAGGAAAAACTGTTTTTT. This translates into CASSLGAGQEKLFF.